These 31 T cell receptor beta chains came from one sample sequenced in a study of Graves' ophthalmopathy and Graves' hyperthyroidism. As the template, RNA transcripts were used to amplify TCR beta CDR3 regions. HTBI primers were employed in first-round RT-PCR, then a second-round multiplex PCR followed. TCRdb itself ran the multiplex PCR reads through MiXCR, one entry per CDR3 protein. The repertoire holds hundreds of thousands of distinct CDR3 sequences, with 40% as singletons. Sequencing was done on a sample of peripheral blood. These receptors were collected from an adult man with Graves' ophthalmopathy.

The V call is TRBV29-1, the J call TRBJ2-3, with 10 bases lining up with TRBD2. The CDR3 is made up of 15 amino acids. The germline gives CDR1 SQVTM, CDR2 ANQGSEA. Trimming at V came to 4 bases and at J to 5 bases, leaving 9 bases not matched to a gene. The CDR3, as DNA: TGCAGCGTTGGAGGAACTAGCGGGATTAGAGATACGCAGTATTTT. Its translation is CSVGGTSGIRDTQYF.

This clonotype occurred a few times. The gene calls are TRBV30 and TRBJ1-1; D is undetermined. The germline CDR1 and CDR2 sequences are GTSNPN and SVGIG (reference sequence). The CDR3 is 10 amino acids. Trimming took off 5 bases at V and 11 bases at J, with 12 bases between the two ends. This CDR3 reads CAWGSSEAFF. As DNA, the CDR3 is TGTGCCTGGGGGTCTTCGGAGGCTTTCTTT.

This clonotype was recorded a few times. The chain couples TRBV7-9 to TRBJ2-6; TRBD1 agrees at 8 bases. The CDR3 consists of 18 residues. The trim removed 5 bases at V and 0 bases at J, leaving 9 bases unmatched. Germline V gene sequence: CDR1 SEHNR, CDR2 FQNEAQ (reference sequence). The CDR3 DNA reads TGTGCCAGCAGCCGGCTGGCAGGGGGCTTCTCTGGGGCCAACGTCCTGACTTTC. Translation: CASSRLAGGFSGANVLTF.

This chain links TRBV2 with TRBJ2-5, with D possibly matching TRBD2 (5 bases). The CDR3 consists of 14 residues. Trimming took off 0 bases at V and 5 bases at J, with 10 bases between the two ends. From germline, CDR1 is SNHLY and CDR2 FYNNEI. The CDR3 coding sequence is TGTGCCAGCAGTGAAGCGGGCGGGTCGGAGACCCAGTACTTC. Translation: CASSEAGGSETQYF.

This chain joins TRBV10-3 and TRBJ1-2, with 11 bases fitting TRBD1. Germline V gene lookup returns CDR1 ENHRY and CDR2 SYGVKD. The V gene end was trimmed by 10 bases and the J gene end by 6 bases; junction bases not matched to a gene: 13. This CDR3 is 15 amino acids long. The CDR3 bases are TGTGCCAGCTCACCACGGACAGGGGGCAGAGATGGCTACACCTTC. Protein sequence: CASSPRTGGRDGYTF.

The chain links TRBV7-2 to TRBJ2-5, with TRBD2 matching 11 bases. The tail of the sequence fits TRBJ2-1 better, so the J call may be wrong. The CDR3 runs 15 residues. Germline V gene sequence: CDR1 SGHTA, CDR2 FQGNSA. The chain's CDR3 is CASSISGRASGEQFF. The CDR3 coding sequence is TGTGCCAGCAGCATTAGCGGGAGGGCCTCGGGTGAGCAGTTCTTC.

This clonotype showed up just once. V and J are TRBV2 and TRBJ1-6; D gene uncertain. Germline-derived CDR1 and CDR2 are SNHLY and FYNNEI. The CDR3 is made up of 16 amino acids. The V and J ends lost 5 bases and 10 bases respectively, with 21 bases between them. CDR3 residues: CASSPTTMGNNSPLHF. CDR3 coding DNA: TGTGCCAGCAGTCCCACTACTATGGGGAACAACTCACCCCTCCACTTT.

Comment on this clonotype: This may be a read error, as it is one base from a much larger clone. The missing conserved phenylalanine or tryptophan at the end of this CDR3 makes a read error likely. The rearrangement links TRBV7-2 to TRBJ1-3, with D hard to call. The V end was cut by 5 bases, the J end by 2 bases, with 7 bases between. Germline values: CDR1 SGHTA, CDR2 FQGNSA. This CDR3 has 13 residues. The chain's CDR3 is CASSPRAGNTIYL. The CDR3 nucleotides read TGTGCCAGCAGCCCTAGGGCTGGAAACACCATATATTTA.

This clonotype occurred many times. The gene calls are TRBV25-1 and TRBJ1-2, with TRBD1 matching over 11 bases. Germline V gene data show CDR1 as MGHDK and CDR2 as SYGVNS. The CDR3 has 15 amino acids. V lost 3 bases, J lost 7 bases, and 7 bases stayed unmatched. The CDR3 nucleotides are TGTGCCAGCAGTGATCCGGGACAGGGGGAAATTGGCTACACCTTC. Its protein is CASSDPGQGEIGYTF.

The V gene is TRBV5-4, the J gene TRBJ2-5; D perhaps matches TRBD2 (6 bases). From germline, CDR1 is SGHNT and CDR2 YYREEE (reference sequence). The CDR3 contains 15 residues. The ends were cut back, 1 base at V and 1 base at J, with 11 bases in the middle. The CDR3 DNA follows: TGTGCCAGCAGCTTGTGGCAGGGAGGCCAAGAGACCCAGTACTTC. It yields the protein CASSLWQGGQETQYF. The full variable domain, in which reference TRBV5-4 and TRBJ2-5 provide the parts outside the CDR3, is ETGVTQSPTHLIKTRGQQVTLRCSSQSGHNTVSWYQQALGQGPQFIFQYYREEENGRGNFPPRFSGLQFPNYSSELNVNALELDDSALYLCASSLWQGGQETQYFGPGTRLLVL.

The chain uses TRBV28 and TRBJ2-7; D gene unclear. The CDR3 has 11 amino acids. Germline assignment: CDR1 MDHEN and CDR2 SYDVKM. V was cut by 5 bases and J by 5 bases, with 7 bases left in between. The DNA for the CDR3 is TGTGCCAGCAGTGGTCTCAACGAGCAGTACTTC. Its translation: CASSGLNEQYF.

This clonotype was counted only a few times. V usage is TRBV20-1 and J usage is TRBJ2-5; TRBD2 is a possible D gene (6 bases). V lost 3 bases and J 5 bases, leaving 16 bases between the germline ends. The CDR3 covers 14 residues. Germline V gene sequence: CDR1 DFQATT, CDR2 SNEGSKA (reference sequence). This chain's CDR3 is CSASGGFQAETQYF. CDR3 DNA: TGCAGTGCTAGTGGGGGGTTTCAGGCGGAGACCCAGTACTTC.

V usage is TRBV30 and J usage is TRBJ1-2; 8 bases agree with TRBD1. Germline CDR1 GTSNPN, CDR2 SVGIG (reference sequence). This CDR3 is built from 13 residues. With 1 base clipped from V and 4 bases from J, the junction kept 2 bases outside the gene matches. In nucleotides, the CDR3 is TGTGCCTGGAGTGAGGACAGGGCCTATGGCTACACCTTC. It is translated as CAWSEDRAYGYTF.

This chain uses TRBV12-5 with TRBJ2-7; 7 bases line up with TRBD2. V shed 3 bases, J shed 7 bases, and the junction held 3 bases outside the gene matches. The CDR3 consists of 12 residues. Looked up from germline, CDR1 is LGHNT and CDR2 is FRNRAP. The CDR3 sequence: CASGFSGAEQYF. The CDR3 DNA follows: TGTGCTAGTGGTTTCAGCGGGGCGGAGCAGTACTTC.

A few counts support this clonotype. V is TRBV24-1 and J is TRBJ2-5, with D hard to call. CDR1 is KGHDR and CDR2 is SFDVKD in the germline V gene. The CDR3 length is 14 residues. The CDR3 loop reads CASIRAGTQETQYF. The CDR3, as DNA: TGTGCTAGCATTCGGGCCGGAACGCAAGAGACCCAGTACTTC.

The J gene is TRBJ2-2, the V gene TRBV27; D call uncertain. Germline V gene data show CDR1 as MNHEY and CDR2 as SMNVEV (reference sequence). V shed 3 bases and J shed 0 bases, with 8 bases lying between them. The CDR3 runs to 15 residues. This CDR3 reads CASSFGRTNTGELFF. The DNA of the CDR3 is TGTGCCAGCAGTTTTGGGCGAACGAACACCGGGGAGCTGTTTTTT.

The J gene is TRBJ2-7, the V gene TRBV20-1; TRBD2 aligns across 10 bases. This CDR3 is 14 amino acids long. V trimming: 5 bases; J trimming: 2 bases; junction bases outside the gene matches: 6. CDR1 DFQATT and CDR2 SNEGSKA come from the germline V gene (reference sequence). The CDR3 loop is CSAFPLAGAYEQYF. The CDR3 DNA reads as TGCAGTGCTTTCCCTCTAGCGGGAGCCTACGAGCAGTACTTC.

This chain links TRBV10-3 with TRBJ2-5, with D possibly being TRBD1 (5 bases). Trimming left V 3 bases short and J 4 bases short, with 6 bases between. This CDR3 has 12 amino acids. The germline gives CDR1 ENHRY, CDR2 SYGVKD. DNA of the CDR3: TGTGCCATCAGTGATCAGGGAGAGACCCAGTACTTC. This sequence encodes CAISDQGETQYF.

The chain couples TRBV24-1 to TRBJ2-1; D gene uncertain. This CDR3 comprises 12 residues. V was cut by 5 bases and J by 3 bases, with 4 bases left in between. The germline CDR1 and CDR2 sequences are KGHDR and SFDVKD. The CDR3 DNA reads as TGTGCCACCAGTGGGCACTACAATGAGCAGTTCTTC. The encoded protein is CATSGHYNEQFF.

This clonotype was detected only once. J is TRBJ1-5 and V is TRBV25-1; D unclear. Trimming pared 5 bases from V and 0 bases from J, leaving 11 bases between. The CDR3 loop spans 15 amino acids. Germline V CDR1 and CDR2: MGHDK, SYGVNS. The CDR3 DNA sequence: TGTGCCAGCAGTTTGCGGGAATATAGCAATCAGCCCCAGCATTTT. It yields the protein CASSLREYSNQPQHF.

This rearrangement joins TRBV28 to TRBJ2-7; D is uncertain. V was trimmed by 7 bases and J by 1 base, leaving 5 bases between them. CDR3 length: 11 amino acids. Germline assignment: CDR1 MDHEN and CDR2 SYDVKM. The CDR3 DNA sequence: TGTGCCAGCACACAATCCTACGAGCAGTACTTC. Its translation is CASTQSYEQYF.

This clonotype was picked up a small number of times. The CDR3 DNA sequence: TGCAGTGCAACTCCGGGACAGGGTAGACACGAGCAGTACTTC. It translates to CSATPGQGRHEQYF. V usage is TRBV20-1 and J usage is TRBJ2-7; 9 bases are a match to TRBD1. This CDR3 is built from 14 residues. Germline lookup yields CDR1 DFQATT and CDR2 SNEGSKA (reference sequence). Germline trimming cut 6 bases from V and 5 bases from J; bases unmatched to any gene: 11.

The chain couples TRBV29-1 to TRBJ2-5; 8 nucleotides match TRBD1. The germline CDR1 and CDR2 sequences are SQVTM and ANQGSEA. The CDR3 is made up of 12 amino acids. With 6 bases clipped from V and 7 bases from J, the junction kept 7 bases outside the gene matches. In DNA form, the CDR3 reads TGCAGCGTGGCCGGGACAGGTGGGACCCAGTACTTC. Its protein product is CSVAGTGGTQYF. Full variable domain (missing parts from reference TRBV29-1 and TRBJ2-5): SAVISQKPSRDICQRGTSLTIQCQVDSQVTMMFWYRQQPGQSLTLIATANQGSEATYESGFVIDKFPISRPNLTFSTLTVSNMSPEDSSIYLCSVAGTGGTQYFGPGTRLLVL.

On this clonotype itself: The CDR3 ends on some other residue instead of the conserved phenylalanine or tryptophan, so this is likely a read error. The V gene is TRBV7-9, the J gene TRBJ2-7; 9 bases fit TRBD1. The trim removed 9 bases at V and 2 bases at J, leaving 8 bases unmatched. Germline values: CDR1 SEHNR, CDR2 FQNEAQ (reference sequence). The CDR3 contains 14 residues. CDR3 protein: CASGQGRGPYEQYL. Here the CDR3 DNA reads TGTGCCAGTGGACAGGGGAGAGGTCCCTACGAGCAGTACCTC.

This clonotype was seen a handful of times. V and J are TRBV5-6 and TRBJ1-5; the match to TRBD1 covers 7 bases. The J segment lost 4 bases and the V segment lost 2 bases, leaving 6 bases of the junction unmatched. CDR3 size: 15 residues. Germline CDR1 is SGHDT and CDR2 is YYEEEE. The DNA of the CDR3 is TGTGCCAGCAGCTTCAAGGGGGCCCTGAATCAGCCCCAGCATTTT. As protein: CASSFKGALNQPQHF.

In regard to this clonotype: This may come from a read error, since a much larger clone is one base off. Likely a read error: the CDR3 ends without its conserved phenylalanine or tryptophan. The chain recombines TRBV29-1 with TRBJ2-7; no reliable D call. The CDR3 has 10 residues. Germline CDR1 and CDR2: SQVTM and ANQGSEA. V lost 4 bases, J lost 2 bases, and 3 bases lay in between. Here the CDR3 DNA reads TGCAGCGTTGGAACCTACGAGCAGTACTTG. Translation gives CSVGTYEQYL.

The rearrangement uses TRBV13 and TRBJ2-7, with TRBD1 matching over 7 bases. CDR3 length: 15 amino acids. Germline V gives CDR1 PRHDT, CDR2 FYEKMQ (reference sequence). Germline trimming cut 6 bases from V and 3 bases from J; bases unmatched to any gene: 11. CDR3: CASSPGDRENYEQYF. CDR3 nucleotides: TGTGCCAGCAGTCCGGGTGACAGGGAAAACTACGAGCAGTACTTC.

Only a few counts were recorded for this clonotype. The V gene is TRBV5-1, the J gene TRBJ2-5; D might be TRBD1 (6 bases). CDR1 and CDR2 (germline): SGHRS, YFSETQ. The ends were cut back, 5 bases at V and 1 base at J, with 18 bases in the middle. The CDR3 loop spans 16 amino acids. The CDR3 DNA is TGCGCCAGCAGTCCCCCAGGGGCGGGCCGCCAAGAGACCCAGTACTTC. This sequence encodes CASSPPGAGRQETQYF.

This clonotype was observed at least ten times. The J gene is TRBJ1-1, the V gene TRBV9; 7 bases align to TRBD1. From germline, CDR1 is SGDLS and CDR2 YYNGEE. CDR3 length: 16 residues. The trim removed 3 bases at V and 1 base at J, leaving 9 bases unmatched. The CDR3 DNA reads TGTGCCAGCAGCGGAGGCACTAGGACAGGGAACACTGAAGCTTTCTTT. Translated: CASSGGTRTGNTEAFF. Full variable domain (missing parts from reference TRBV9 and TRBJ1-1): DSGVTQTPKHLITATGQRVTLRCSPRSGDLSVYWYQQSLDQGLQFLIQYYNGEERAKGNILERFSAQQFPDLHSELNLSSLELGDSALYFCASSGGTRTGNTEAFFGQGTRLTVV.

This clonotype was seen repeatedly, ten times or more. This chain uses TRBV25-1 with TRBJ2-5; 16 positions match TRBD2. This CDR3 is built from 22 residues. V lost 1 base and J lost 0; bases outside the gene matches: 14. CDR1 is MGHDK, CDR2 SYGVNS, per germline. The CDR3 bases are TGTGCCAGCAGTGAATCGTTTCTGTCGCCGGGACTAGCGGGAGGGTACCAAGAGACCCAGTACTTC. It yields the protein CASSESFLSPGLAGGYQETQYF.

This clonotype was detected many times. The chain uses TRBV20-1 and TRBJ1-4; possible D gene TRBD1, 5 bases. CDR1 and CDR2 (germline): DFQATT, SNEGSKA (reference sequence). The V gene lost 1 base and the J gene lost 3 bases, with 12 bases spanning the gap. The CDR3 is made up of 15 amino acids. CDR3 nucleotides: TGCAGTGCTAGAGCCCGGGACCCTTCTAATGAAAAACTGTTTTTT. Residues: CSARARDPSNEKLFF.